Below, 27 T cell receptor beta chains from the same sample are listed, as sequenced in a study of STAT5B mutations in CD4+ large granular lymphocyte leukemia. The table came from immunoSEQ multiplex PCR; TCRdb's copy has only in-frame clones and leaves some out. The sample gives roughly 30,000 clones, roughly three quarters of which show up once; approximately 6% is in the top ten. The material sequenced was CD4+ T cells from blood buffy coats. Every receptor here comes from a human donor in good health.

The rearrangement joins TRBV7-9 to TRBJ2-1; D may correspond to TRBD1 or TRBD2 (5 bases each). The length of the CDR3 is 15 residues. V lost 5 bases and J 4 bases, leaving 15 bases between the germline ends. Germline values: CDR1 SEHNR, CDR2 FQNEAQ (reference sequence). The CDR3 region is CASSPRGAAYNEQFF. The CDR3, as DNA: TGTGCCAGCAGCCCCCGAGGGGCCGCATACAATGAGCAGTTCTTC.

The chain is built from TRBV4-2 and TRBJ2-5; 8 nucleotides align to TRBD2. Germline CDR1 is LGHNA and CDR2 is YNFKEQ. V shed 1 base, J shed 1 base, and the junction held 2 bases outside the gene matches. The CDR3 has 15 residues. The CDR3 DNA reads as TGTGCCAGCAGCCAAGGAACTAGCGGCCAAGAGACCCAGTACTTC. Translation gives CASSQGTSGQETQYF.

This clone came up a few times. The chain links TRBV9 to TRBJ1-6; D is unclear. CDR3 length equals 15 residues. The V end was cut by 4 bases, the J end by 10 bases, with 18 bases between. The germline gives CDR1 SGDLS, CDR2 YYNGEE. The CDR3 DNA reads TGTGCCAGCAGCCCAACAAGGAAAATAGACTCACCCCTCCACTTT. Protein: CASSPTRKIDSPLHF.

The chain couples TRBV27 to TRBJ2-4, with D maybe TRBD2 (7 bases). Germline-derived CDR1 and CDR2 are MNHEY and SMNVEV (reference sequence). V lost 0 bases, J lost 3 bases, and 9 bases lay in between. This CDR3 is 15 amino acids long. The CDR3 DNA reads as TGTGCCAGCAGTTTATCGAGGGGGGGCAAAAACATTCAGTACTTC. Amino acids: CASSLSRGGKNIQYF.

The V and J genes are TRBV7-8 and TRBJ1-3; D unresolved. CDR1 and CDR2 (germline): SGHVS, FQNEAQ. The CDR3 covers 14 residues. V lost 2 bases, J lost 0 bases, and 5 bases lay in between. The CDR3 DNA sequence: TGTGCCAGCAGCTTAACGCTCTCTGGAAACACCATATATTTT. Translating gives CASSLTLSGNTIYF.

The J gene is TRBJ1-6, the V gene TRBV28; no clear D gene. CDR3 length equals 15 residues. The V end was cut by 5 bases, the J end by 10 bases, with 18 bases between. CDR1 and CDR2 from the germline V gene are MDHEN and SYDVKM. CDR3 amino acids: CASSQVQALRSPLHF. In DNA, the CDR3 is TGTGCCAGCAGTCAGGTTCAGGCCCTGAGGTCACCCCTCCACTTT.

This chain connects TRBV9 to TRBJ1-1; unclear D gene. V shed 0 bases and J shed 3 bases, with 9 bases lying between them. The CDR3 runs 14 residues. Germline V gives CDR1 SGDLS, CDR2 YYNGEE. The CDR3, as DNA: TGTGCCAGCAGCGTAGCGTCGGGGTACACTGAAGCTTTCTTT. Amino acid sequence: CASSVASGYTEAFF. Filled out from reference TRBV9 and TRBJ1-1, the complete variable domain reads DSGVTQTPKHLITATGQRVTLRCSPRSGDLSVYWYQQSLDQGLQFLIQYYNGEERAKGNILERFSAQQFPDLHSELNLSSLELGDSALYFCASSVASGYTEAFFGQGTRLTVV.

The V gene is TRBV6-5, the J gene TRBJ2-7, with 13 bases that match TRBD2. The CDR3 spans 15 residues. In germline, CDR1 is MNHEY, CDR2 SVGAGI. The ends lost 6 bases at V and 6 bases at J; junction bases unmatched: 8. As DNA, the CDR3 is TGTGCCAGCAGCACACTAGCGGGGGGGCCCGGCGAGCAGTACGTC. Translating it yields CASSTLAGGPGEQYV.

The chain joins TRBV5-1 to TRBJ2-1; 7 positions agree with TRBD2. The germline gives CDR1 SGHRS, CDR2 YFSETQ. This CDR3 comprises 15 residues. J lost 7 bases, V lost 7 bases, and 14 bases had no gene match. CDR3 protein: CASSTVGGNSNEQFF. The CDR3 DNA is TGCGCCAGCTCCACGGTGGGGGGGAACTCAAATGAGCAGTTCTTC.

This clone was seen only once. The genes are TRBV5-1 and TRBJ1-2; 9 bases are a match to TRBD1. CDR3 length: 15 amino acids. Germline lookup yields CDR1 SGHRS and CDR2 YFSETQ. The V gene end was trimmed by 0 bases and the J gene end by 2 bases; junction bases not matched to a gene: 2. DNA for the CDR3: TGCGCCAGCAGCTTGGGGGGGACAGGGAACTATGGCTACACCTTC. Translating it yields CASSLGGTGNYGYTF.

The V call is TRBV4-2, the J call TRBJ1-2; 8 nucleotides align to TRBD1. V gave up 1 base and J gave up 4 bases; unmatched junction bases: 8. The CDR3 is 16 residues long. Germline CDR1 LGHNA, CDR2 YNFKEQ. CDR3 sequence reads: CASSQAEGQGVYGYTF. The CDR3 DNA is TGTGCCAGCAGCCAAGCCGAAGGACAGGGAGTCTATGGCTACACCTTC.

This chain connects TRBV19 to TRBJ2-3; TRBD2 matches at 7 bases. Germline CDR1 reads LNHDA; CDR2 reads SQIVND (reference sequence). V trimming: 9 bases; J trimming: 8 bases; junction bases outside the gene matches: 14. The CDR3 is 14 amino acids. The CDR3 nucleotides read TGTGCCAGCACCCTATCAACTAGCGTCGGTACGCAGTATTTT. This encodes CASTLSTSVGTQYF.

J is TRBJ1-1 and V is TRBV6-5, with TRBD1 matching 7 bases. The CDR3 extends over 13 amino acids. The junction had 7 bases not matched to a gene; V was cut back by 2 bases and J by 10 bases. Germline V gene data show CDR1 as MNHEY and CDR2 as SVGAGI. CDR3 nucleotide sequence: TGTGCCAGCAGTTACGCGACAGGGAACGTAGCTTTCTTT. It encodes CASSYATGNVAFF.

The J gene is TRBJ2-3, the V gene TRBV18; D unresolved. CDR3 length: 15 amino acids. V was pared by 3 bases and J by 0 bases, with 10 bases between. CDR1 and CDR2 (germline): KGHSH, LQKENI. The CDR3 DNA is TGTGCCAGCTCACCCATCACAGCTAGCACAGATACGCAGTATTTT. It is translated as CASSPITASTDTQYF.

The chain uses TRBV5-1 and TRBJ1-1; 7 nucleotides agree with TRBD1. The CDR3 has 17 amino acids. After removal of 4 bases from V and 5 bases from J, the junction contained 17 bases not matched to a gene. From germline, CDR1 is SGHRS and CDR2 YFSETQ. The CDR3 DNA sequence: TGCGCCAGCAGCCGGGGCGGGGAGGGGGCGAGGGGAACTGAAGCTTTCTTT. As protein: CASSRGGEGARGTEAFF.

The chain combines TRBV6-1 with TRBJ1-1, with 9 positions matching TRBD1. The germline CDR1 and CDR2 sequences are MNHNS and SASEGT. V gave up 8 bases and J gave up 4 bases; unmatched junction bases: 11. The CDR3 covers 15 residues. In DNA, the CDR3 is TGTGCCAGCCTGGGACAGGGATTTTCGGGCACTGAAGCTTTCTTT. The encoded protein is CASLGQGFSGTEAFF.

The table lists this clone with a count of one. The chain employs TRBV9 and TRBJ2-3; TRBD2 matches at 12 bases. Germline CDR1 is SGDLS and CDR2 is YYNGEE. The CDR3 length is 15 residues. Trimming cost V 0 bases and J 4 bases; bases outside gene matches: 0. The CDR3 region is CASSVASGGADTQYF. CDR3 coding DNA: TGTGCCAGCAGCGTAGCTAGCGGGGGGGCAGATACGCAGTATTTT.

J is TRBJ2-5 and V is TRBV5-1; the match to TRBD2 covers 11 bases. Germline V CDR1 and CDR2: SGHRS, YFSETQ. The V segment lost 4 bases and the J segment 2 bases; nucleotides outside the gene matches: 7. This CDR3 has 16 amino acids. This CDR3 is CASSNTLAGVQETQYF. The CDR3 DNA follows: TGCGCCAGCAGCAATACACTAGCGGGAGTACAAGAGACCCAGTACTTC. The full variable domain, in which reference TRBV5-1 and TRBJ2-5 provide the parts outside the CDR3, is KAGVTQTPRYLIKTRGQQVTLSCSPISGHRSVSWYQQTPGQGLQFLFEYFSETQRNKGNFPGRFSGRQFSNSRSEMNVSTLELGDSALYLCASSNTLAGVQETQYFGPGTRLLVL.

V is TRBV7-7 and J is TRBJ2-1, with TRBD1 matching 9 bases. Germline V CDR1 and CDR2: SSHAT, FNYEAQ (reference sequence). The CDR3 covers 13 residues. V was clipped by 5 bases and J by 9 bases; unmatched bases: 5. The CDR3 DNA sequence: TGTGCCAGCAGCCCAGACAGGGGGTTTGAGCAGTTCTTC. Its protein is CASSPDRGFEQFF.

The V and J genes are TRBV4-3 and TRBJ2-2; unclear D gene. V lost 0 bases to trimming and J lost 5 bases, with 7 bases between them. This CDR3 spans 14 amino acids. The germline V gene has CDR1 LGHNA and CDR2 YSLEER. The CDR3 DNA follows: TGCGCCAGCAGCCAAGACGTCGGAACCGGGGAGCTGTTTTTT. This translates into CASSQDVGTGELFF.

The chain couples TRBV2 to TRBJ2-7; D may be TRBD1 (5 bases). CDR3 length equals 15 residues. Germline CDR1 SNHLY, CDR2 FYNNEI. With 4 bases removed from V and 3 bases from J, the gap between germline ends came to 16 bases. CDR3 DNA sequence: TGTGCCAGCAGTGGTGTGGGCAGGGTCAGCTACGAGCAGTACGTC. It codes for CASSGVGRVSYEQYV.

The chain is built from TRBV6-1 and TRBJ2-7; the D gene is possibly TRBD2 (7 bases). The CDR3 has 14 residues. V lost 7 bases, J lost 2 bases, and 15 bases lay in between. Germline lookup yields CDR1 MNHNS and CDR2 SASEGT. For the CDR3, the DNA is TGTGCCAGCACCCGGGAGGCAGGGGCCTACGAGCAGTACTTC. Protein: CASTREAGAYEQYF.

V usage is TRBV2 and J usage is TRBJ1-1, with TRBD1 as a possible D gene (5 bases). CDR1 and CDR2 (germline): SNHLY, FYNNEI. This CDR3 spans 13 amino acids. V lost 6 bases and J 0 bases, leaving 8 bases between the germline ends. CDR3 coding DNA: TGTGCCAGCAGAATGACAGTGAACACTGAAGCTTTCTTT. It codes for CASRMTVNTEAFF.

The chain is built from TRBV7-9 and TRBJ2-5; no reliable D call. Germline CDR1 reads SEHNR; CDR2 reads FQNEAQ (reference sequence). The V end lost 3 bases, the J end lost 7 bases, and 18 bases lay between the germline ends. The CDR3 length is 15 residues. CDR3 residues: CASSFGDTQRRTQYF. CDR3 DNA sequence: TGTGCCAGCAGCTTCGGAGACACCCAAAGGAGGACCCAGTACTTC. Variable domain in full (rest from reference TRBV7-9 and TRBJ2-5): DTGVSQNPRHKITKRGQNVTFRCDPISEHNRLYWYRQTLGQGPEFLTYFQNEAQLEKSRLLSDRFSAERPKGSFSTLEIQRTEQGDSAMYLCASSFGDTQRRTQYFGPGTRLLVL.

The chain combines TRBV9 with TRBJ2-7; D not resolved. Germline assignment: CDR1 SGDLS and CDR2 YYNGEE. The CDR3 is 15 amino acids. V lost 0 bases to trimming and J lost 6 bases, with 16 bases between them. CDR3 nucleotides: TGTGCCAGCAGCGTAGGATCCCGGACGGCGGTCGAGCAGTACTTC. Translation gives CASSVGSRTAVEQYF.

The chain carries TRBV7-2 and TRBJ2-4; D not certain. Germline CDR1 SGHTA, CDR2 FQGNSA. V shed 5 bases and J shed 3 bases, with 14 bases lying between them. This CDR3 is 15 amino acids long. CDR3 nucleotide sequence: TGTGCCAGCAGCGCACAATCATGGGACAAAAACATTCAGTACTTC. Translated: CASSAQSWDKNIQYF.

V and J are TRBV6-6 and TRBJ2-3; TRBD1 aligns across 7 bases. The CDR3 covers 14 residues. V shed 0 bases, J shed 3 bases, and the junction held 0 bases outside the gene matches. Germline assignment: CDR1 MNHNY and CDR2 SVGAGI (reference sequence). The CDR3, as DNA: TGTGCCAGCAGTTACTCCAGGGGGACAGATACGCAGTATTTT. Translation: CASSYSRGTDTQYF.